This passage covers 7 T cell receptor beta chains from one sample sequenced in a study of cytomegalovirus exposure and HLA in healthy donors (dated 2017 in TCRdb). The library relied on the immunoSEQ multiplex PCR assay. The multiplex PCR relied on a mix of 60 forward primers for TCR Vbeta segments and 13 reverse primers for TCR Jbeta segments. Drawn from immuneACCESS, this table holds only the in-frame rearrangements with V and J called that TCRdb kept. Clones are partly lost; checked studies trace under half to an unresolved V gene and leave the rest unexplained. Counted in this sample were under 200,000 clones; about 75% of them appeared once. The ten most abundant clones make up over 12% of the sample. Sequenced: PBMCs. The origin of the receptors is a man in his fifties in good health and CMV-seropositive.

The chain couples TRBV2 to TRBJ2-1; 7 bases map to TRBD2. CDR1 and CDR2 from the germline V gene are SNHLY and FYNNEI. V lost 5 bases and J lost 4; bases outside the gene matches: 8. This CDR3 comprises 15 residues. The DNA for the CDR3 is TGTGCCAGCAGTCGCCGGGGGGAAGATTACAATGAGCAGTTCTTC. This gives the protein CASSRRGEDYNEQFF.

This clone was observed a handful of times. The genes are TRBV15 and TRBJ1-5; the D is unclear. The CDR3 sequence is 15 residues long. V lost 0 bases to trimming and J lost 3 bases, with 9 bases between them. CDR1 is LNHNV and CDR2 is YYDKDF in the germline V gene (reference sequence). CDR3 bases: TGTGCCACCAGCAGAGATCACGGTACCAATCAGCCCCAGCATTTT. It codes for CATSRDHGTNQPQHF.

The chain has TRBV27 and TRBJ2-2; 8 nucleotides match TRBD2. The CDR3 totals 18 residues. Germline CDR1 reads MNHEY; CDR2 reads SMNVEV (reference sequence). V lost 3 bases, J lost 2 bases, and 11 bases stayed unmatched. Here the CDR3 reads CASSFRLRGGRNTGELFF. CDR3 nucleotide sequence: TGTGCCAGCAGTTTTCGATTACGGGGGGGCCGAAACACCGGGGAGCTGTTTTTT.

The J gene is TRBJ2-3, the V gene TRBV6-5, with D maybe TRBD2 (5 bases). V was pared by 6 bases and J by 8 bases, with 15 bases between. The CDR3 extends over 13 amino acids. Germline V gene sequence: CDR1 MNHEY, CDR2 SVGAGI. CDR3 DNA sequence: TGTGCCAGCAGCCAGCGGACTTTATCTACGCAGTATTTT. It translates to CASSQRTLSTQYF.

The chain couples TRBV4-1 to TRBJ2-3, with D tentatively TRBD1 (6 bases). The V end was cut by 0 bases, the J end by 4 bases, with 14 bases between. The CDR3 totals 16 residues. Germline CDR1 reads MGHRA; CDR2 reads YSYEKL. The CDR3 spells CASSQDSGQSADTQYF. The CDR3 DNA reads TGCGCCAGCAGCCAAGACAGCGGACAGAGTGCAGATACGCAGTATTTT.

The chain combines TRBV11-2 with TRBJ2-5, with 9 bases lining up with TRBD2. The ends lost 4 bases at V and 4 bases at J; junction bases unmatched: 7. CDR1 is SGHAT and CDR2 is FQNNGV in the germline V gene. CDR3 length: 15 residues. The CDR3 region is CASSSQRGVGETQYF. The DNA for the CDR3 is TGTGCCAGCAGCTCTCAGCGGGGGGTTGGAGAGACCCAGTACTTC.

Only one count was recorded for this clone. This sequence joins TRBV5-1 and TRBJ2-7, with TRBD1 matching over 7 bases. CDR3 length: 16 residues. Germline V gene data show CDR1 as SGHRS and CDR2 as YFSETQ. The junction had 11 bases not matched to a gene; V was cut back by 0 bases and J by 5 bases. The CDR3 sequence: CASSLGAGGFPNEQYF. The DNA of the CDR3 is TGCGCCAGCAGCTTGGGGGCAGGGGGTTTTCCCAACGAGCAGTACTTC.